This T cell receptor (beta chain) was identified during a study of blood T cell repertoires in COVID-19. Study background: Some COVID-19 samples were acute and others convalescent; all came from the United States, Italy and Spain. Sources were T cells, B-cell-depleted T cells, or PBMCs; the material itself was cDNA or gDNA.

In the authors' methods: Researchers report that nucleated cell counts were estimated from reference gene primer amplification. Produced via immunoSEQ multiplex PCR; TCRdb's table is partial and in-frame only. V, J and clone size derive from that table, while D and trimming were established from the DNA sequence. The sample shows 270,000 or so clones, around 86% of them seen only once. Trimming removed 6 bases from V and 1 base from J, with 15 bases in between. Germline V lookup: CDR1 MNHNY, CDR2 SVGAGI (reference sequence). The CDR3 length is 16 residues. The chain carries TRBV6-6 and TRBJ1-4, with a tentative D call TRBD1 (5 bases). Sequenced sample: peripheral blood. This clonotype was obtained from a human donor in a cohort sampled during active COVID-19. The CDR3, as DNA: TGTGCCAGCAGGGGTCAGGGTAGAGGAACTAATGAAAAACTGTTTTTT. This gives the protein CASRGQGRGTNEKLFF.